These 27 T cell receptor beta chains were sequenced from one sample in a study of cytomegalovirus exposure and HLA in healthy donors. With 60 Vbeta and 13 Jbeta primers, the PCR was carried out. Profiled with immunoSEQ multiplex PCR; TCRdb holds only in-frame clones, not every one. Altogether about 95,000 clones are present, over 70% being singletons, with the ten largest covering 8% to 10%. Input material: PBMCs. These receptors were collected from a man aged 55-75 years in good health and CMV-seronegative.

The chain combines TRBV28 with TRBJ2-7; D unclear. Germline V gene data show CDR1 as MDHEN and CDR2 as SYDVKM. Trimming pared 2 bases from V and 4 bases from J, leaving 6 bases between. This CDR3 is 12 amino acids long. CDR3 amino acids: CASSLIQYEQYF. The CDR3 nucleotides read TGTGCCAGCAGTTTAATACAGTACGAGCAGTACTTC. The complete variable domain, with remaining parts taken from reference TRBV28 and TRBJ2-7, reads DVKVTQSSRYLVKRTGEKVFLECVQDMDHENMFWYRQDPGLGLRLIYFSYDVKMKEKGDIPEGYSVSREKKERFSLILESASTNQTSMYLCASSLIQYEQYFGPGTRLTVT.

The chain is built from TRBV5-8 and TRBJ2-3; the D gene is possibly TRBD2 (5 bases). Germline V gene lookup returns CDR1 SGHTS and CDR2 YDEGEE. V gave up 3 bases and J gave up 6 bases, with 5 bases separating them. This CDR3 comprises 11 residues. The CDR3 DNA sequence: TGTGCCAGCAGCTCGGGGGATACGCAGTATTTT. Protein product: CASSSGDTQYF. The full variable domain, completed using reference TRBV5-8 and TRBJ2-3, is EAGVTQSPTHLIKTRGQQATLRCSPISGHTSVYWYQQALGLGLQFLLWYDEGEERNRGNFPPRFSGRQFPNYSSELNVNALELEDSALYLCASSSGDTQYFGPGTRLTVL.

The DNA of the CDR3 is TGTGCCAGCAGTTTATCCGGGAATGAGCAGTTCTTC. This codes for CASSLSGNEQFF. V gene TRBV28 combines with J gene TRBJ2-1; D unresolved. CDR1 is MDHEN and CDR2 is SYDVKM in the germline V gene. The CDR3 length is 12 residues. V was cut by 1 base and J by 7 bases, with 5 bases left in between.

This chain connects TRBV2 to TRBJ2-4; a weak D match, TRBD2 (6 bases). CDR3 length equals 14 residues. Germline CDR1 and CDR2: SNHLY and FYNNEI. The V and J ends lost 6 bases and 8 bases respectively, with 17 bases between them. Here the CDR3 DNA reads TGTGCCAGCAGCCGGGGGACGGCCGTGGACATTCAGTACTTC. Translated: CASSRGTAVDIQYF.

The V call is TRBV5-4, the J call TRBJ2-7; D possibly corresponds to TRBD2 (6 bases). Germline V gene lookup returns CDR1 SGHNT and CDR2 YYREEE (reference sequence). The CDR3 length is 15 residues. Trimming took 2 bases from V and 0 from J, leaving 12 bases between them. CDR3 region: CASSFGRTNSYEQYF. The CDR3 nucleotides are TGTGCCAGCAGCTTTGGGAGGACTAACTCCTACGAGCAGTACTTC.

The chain carries TRBV13 and TRBJ1-1; D is possibly TRBD1 (6 bases). The germline gives CDR1 PRHDT, CDR2 FYEKMQ (reference sequence). V lost 3 bases and J 1 base, leaving 21 bases between the germline ends. The CDR3 contains 18 residues. The CDR3 nucleotides read TGTGCCAGCAGCTTGGGCTGGGGCACAACAGGGAGGAACACTGAAGCTTTCTTT. This translates into CASSLGWGTTGRNTEAFF.

The sample holds a few counts of this clone. V gene TRBV27 combines with J gene TRBJ2-5, with D tentatively TRBD1 (5 bases). This CDR3 comprises 11 residues. From germline, CDR1 is MNHEY and CDR2 SMNVEV (reference sequence). CDR3 in DNA: TGTGTCACAGGACGGAGCGAGACCCAGTACTTC. It translates to CVTGRSETQYF.

The J gene is TRBJ2-3, the V gene TRBV7-2, with D maybe TRBD1 (6 bases). Germline lookup yields CDR1 SGHTA and CDR2 FQGNSA. Deletions cut 0 bases from V and 9 bases from J, with 22 bases between. This CDR3 is built from 17 residues. The CDR3 bases are TGTGCCAGCAGCTTAGCGGCAGGGACACCCACCAGTCACACGCAGTATTTT. Encoded protein: CASSLAAGTPTSHTQYF.

The chain employs TRBV5-1 and TRBJ1-1, with TRBD1 matching over 10 bases. V shed 4 bases, J shed 4 bases, and the junction held 1 base outside the gene matches. The CDR3 loop spans 13 amino acids. Germline V gene sequence: CDR1 SGHRS, CDR2 YFSETQ. Here the CDR3 DNA reads TGCGCCAGCAGCAGGACAGGGGGCACTGAAGCTTTCTTT. This translates into CASSRTGGTEAFF. Full variable domain (outside the CDR3, taken from reference TRBV5-1 and TRBJ1-1): KAGVTQTPRYLIKTRGQQVTLSCSPISGHRSVSWYQQTPGQGLQFLFEYFSETQRNKGNFPGRFSGRQFSNSRSEMNVSTLELGDSALYLCASSRTGGTEAFFGQGTRLTVV.

The gene calls are TRBV4-1 and TRBJ1-1; TRBD1 matches 7 bases. The J segment lost 1 base and the V segment lost 1 base, leaving 6 bases of the junction unmatched. The CDR3 contains 16 residues. Germline V lookup: CDR1 MGHRA, CDR2 YSYEKL. The CDR3 DNA reads as TGCGCCAGCAGCCAAGGGGCGACAGGGTGGAACACTGAAGCTTTCTTT. Protein product: CASSQGATGWNTEAFF.

The table lists this clone with a few counts. This chain joins TRBV27 and TRBJ2-5; D may be TRBD1 (5 bases). The end of the DNA fits TRBJ2-7 better, so the J call may be wrong. The germline V gene encodes CDR1 MNHEY and CDR2 SMNVEV (reference sequence). This CDR3 contains 15 residues. This CDR3 is CASSPLQGLPYEQYF. In nucleotides, the CDR3 is TGTGCCAGCAGTCCCCTGCAGGGCCTTCCCTACGAGCAGTACTTC.

V usage is TRBV5-4 and J usage is TRBJ2-3, with unresolved D. V shed 3 bases and J shed 5 bases, with 10 bases lying between them. Germline CDR1 and CDR2: SGHNT and YYREEE (reference sequence). CDR3 size: 13 residues. CDR3 in DNA: TGTGCCAGCAGCTGGCCGGGTAGAGATACGCAGTATTTT. This sequence encodes CASSWPGRDTQYF. Combining the CDR3 with reference TRBV5-4 and TRBJ2-3 gives the whole variable domain ETGVTQSPTHLIKTRGQQVTLRCSSQSGHNTVSWYQQALGQGPQFIFQYYREEENGRGNFPPRFSGLQFPNYSSELNVNALELDDSALYLCASSWPGRDTQYFGPGTRLTVL.

The chain uses TRBV18 and TRBJ1-1; the D gene is possibly TRBD1 (5 bases). The CDR3 covers 15 residues. Trimming shortened V by 3 bases and J by 0 bases, and 11 bases separated the two germline ends. Germline-derived CDR1 and CDR2 are KGHSH and LQKENI. CDR3: CASSPLTVMNTEAFF. The CDR3 DNA sequence: TGTGCCAGCTCACCGTTGACAGTCATGAACACTGAAGCTTTCTTT.

This rearrangement joins TRBV6-5 to TRBJ1-2; D is perhaps TRBD1 (5 bases). Trimming pared 10 bases from V and 7 bases from J, leaving 22 bases between. Germline values: CDR1 MNHEY, CDR2 SVGAGI. The CDR3 spans 14 residues. CDR3 sequence reads: CATLEQASGGGYTF. Written as DNA, the CDR3 is TGTGCCACCTTAGAACAGGCATCGGGCGGTGGCTACACCTTC.

This clone was seen a handful of times. The J gene is TRBJ2-3, the V gene TRBV2, with 7 nucleotides matching TRBD1. This CDR3 contains 15 residues. J lost 2 bases, V lost 8 bases, and 10 bases had no gene match. Germline V lookup: CDR1 SNHLY, CDR2 FYNNEI. CDR3 residues: CASGPDRAYTDTQYF. CDR3 coding DNA: TGTGCCAGCGGACCAGACAGGGCCTACACAGATACGCAGTATTTT.

The V and J genes are TRBV7-9 and TRBJ2-1, with 8 positions matching TRBD1. The CDR3 runs to 14 residues. With V trimmed by 3 bases and J by 7 bases, 5 bases remained unmatched. Germline assignment: CDR1 SEHNR and CDR2 FQNEAQ (reference sequence). The DNA of the CDR3 is TGTGCCAGCAGCTTCCGGACAGGGTGGAATGAGCAGTTCTTC. This translates into CASSFRTGWNEQFF.

This clone was seen a few times. This chain links TRBV15 with TRBJ2-5, with TRBD2 matching 7 bases. This CDR3 is built from 15 residues. After removal of 0 bases from V and 1 base from J, the junction contained 2 bases not matched to a gene. Germline CDR1 and CDR2: LNHNV and YYDKDF (reference sequence). CDR3 in DNA: TGTGCCACCAGCAGAGATCCTAGCGGCCAAGAGACCCAGTACTTC. Protein sequence: CATSRDPSGQETQYF.

The V call is TRBV7-9, the J call TRBJ2-7; 7 nucleotides agree with TRBD1. The V gene's germline CDR1 is SEHNR and CDR2 FQNEAQ (reference sequence). Unmatched junction bases numbered 7, after V lost 11 bases and J lost 3 bases. The CDR3 totals 12 residues. This chain's CDR3 is CAVGDSYYEQYF. Written as DNA, the CDR3 is TGTGCCGTCGGGGACAGCTACTACGAGCAGTACTTC.

This clone has only a few counts. The rearrangement joins TRBV28 to TRBJ2-3; maybe TRBD1 (5 bases). Trimming took off 5 bases at V and 3 bases at J, with 15 bases between the two ends. CDR3 size: 15 residues. Per the germline V gene, CDR1 is MDHEN and CDR2 is SYDVKM. The CDR3 sequence is CASSPWGRWTDTQYF. DNA for the CDR3: TGTGCCAGCAGTCCTTGGGGCCGGTGGACAGATACGCAGTATTTT.

This clone came up once. The identical CDR3 is also encoded by other nucleotide sequences in the sample. V and J are TRBV28 and TRBJ2-7; D is perhaps TRBD2 (6 bases). CDR3 length: 12 amino acids. Trimming left V 4 bases short and J 4 bases short, with 8 bases between. Germline assignment: CDR1 MDHEN and CDR2 SYDVKM. DNA of the CDR3: TGTGCCAGCAGTTCTGGGGGGTACGAGCAGTACTTC. This sequence encodes CASSSGGYEQYF.

This chain links TRBV19 with TRBJ1-5, with 7 bases lining up with TRBD1. J lost 3 bases, V lost 8 bases, and 7 bases had no gene match. The CDR3 contains 14 residues. Germline lookup yields CDR1 LNHDA and CDR2 SQIVND (reference sequence). CDR3 nucleotides: TGTGCCAGTTCCGGGACAGCTAACAATCAGCCCCAGCATTTT. It is translated as CASSGTANNQPQHF.

This clone ranks as medium-sized. The same CDR3 arises from other DNA sequences in this sample as well. The chain employs TRBV4-3 and TRBJ1-5, with 7 bases that match TRBD1. CDR1 is LGHNA and CDR2 is YSLEER in the germline V gene. The trim removed 1 base at V and 5 bases at J, leaving 2 bases unmatched. The CDR3 loop spans 14 amino acids. The CDR3 nucleotides are TGCGCCAGCAGCCAAGTGCAGGGGGATCAGCCCCAGCATTTT. Encoded protein: CASSQVQGDQPQHF.

The chain joins TRBV6-1 to TRBJ1-5, with D maybe TRBD1 (6 bases). The CDR3 is 15 residues long. V lost 4 bases to trimming and J lost 4 bases, with 14 bases between them. Germline loops: CDR1 MNHNS, CDR2 SASEGT. The DNA for the CDR3 is TGTGCCAGCAGTGCTCTGGGACACCGTAATCAGCCCCAGCATTTT. Its protein is CASSALGHRNQPQHF.

This clone has more than one count but fewer than ten. The chain links TRBV15 to TRBJ2-7; 7 bases are a match to TRBD1. This CDR3 is built from 15 residues. J was trimmed by 3 bases and V by 3 bases; bases with no gene match: 8. Germline V CDR1 and CDR2: LNHNV, YYDKDF (reference sequence). The CDR3 bases are TGTGCCACCAGCAGCTCCCCGGGACAGATCTACGAGCAGTACTTC. It translates to CATSSSPGQIYEQYF. The full variable domain, in which reference TRBV15 and TRBJ2-7 provide the parts outside the CDR3, is DAMVIQNPRYQVTQFGKPVTLSCSQTLNHNVMYWYQQKSSQAPKLLFHYYDKDFNNEADTPDNFQSRRPNTSFCFLDIRSPGLGDTAMYLCATSSSPGQIYEQYFGPGTRLTVT.

The chain has TRBV5-6 and TRBJ2-7, with TRBD1 matching over 7 bases. The CDR3 runs 15 residues. Germline CDR1 is SGHDT and CDR2 is YYEEEE. The V and J ends lost 1 base and 3 bases, in that order; junction bases with no gene match: 7. The CDR3 sequence is CASSLIMAGGYEQYF. The CDR3 DNA follows: TGTGCCAGCAGCTTGATAATGGCAGGGGGCTACGAGCAGTACTTC.

V and J are TRBV16 and TRBJ2-2; D call uncertain. Trimming left V 1 base short and J 8 bases short, with 11 bases between. The CDR3 consists of 14 residues. The V gene's germline CDR1 is KGHSY and CDR2 FQNENV. The CDR3 bases are TGTGCCAGCAGCCAATTGTATCTGGAGGGGGAGCTGTTTTTT. Encoded protein: CASSQLYLEGELFF.

The count of this clone is one. CDR3 DNA: TGTGCCAGCAATCGAGACAGGGGGCTATCCTACGAGCAGTACTTC. Protein product: CASNRDRGLSYEQYF. The chain recombines TRBV6-4 with TRBJ2-7; 10 nucleotides align to TRBD1. V was pared by 7 bases and J by 1 base, with 7 bases of the junction left unmatched. The CDR3 runs to 15 residues. Germline CDR1 and CDR2: MRHNA and SNTAGT.